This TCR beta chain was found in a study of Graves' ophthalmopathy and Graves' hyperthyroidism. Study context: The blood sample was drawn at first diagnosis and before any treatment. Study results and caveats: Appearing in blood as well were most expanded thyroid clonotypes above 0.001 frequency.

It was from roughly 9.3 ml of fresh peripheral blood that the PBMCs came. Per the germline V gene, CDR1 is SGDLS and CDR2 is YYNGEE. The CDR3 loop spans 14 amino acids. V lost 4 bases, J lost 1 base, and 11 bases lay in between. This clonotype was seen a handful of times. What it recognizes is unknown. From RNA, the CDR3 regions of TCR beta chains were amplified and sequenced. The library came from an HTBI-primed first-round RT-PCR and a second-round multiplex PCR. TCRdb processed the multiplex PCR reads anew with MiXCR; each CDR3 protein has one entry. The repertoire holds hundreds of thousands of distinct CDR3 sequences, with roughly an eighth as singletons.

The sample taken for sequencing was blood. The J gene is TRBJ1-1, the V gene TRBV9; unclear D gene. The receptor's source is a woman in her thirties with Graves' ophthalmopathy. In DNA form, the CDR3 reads TGTGCCAGCAGCCCTCGAGAATCGAACACTGAAGCTTTCTTT. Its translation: CASSPRESNTEAFF.